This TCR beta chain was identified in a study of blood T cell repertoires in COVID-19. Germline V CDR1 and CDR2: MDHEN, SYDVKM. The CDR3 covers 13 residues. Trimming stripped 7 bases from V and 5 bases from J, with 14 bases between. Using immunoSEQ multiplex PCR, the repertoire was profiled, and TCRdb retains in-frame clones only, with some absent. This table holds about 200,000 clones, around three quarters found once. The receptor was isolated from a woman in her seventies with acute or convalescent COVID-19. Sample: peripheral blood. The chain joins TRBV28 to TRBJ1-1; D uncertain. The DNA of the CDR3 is TGTGCCAGCAATCCGGGATGGTGGACTGAAGCTTTCTTT. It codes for CASNPGWWTEAFF.